This T cell receptor (beta chain) was recorded in a study of glioma-infiltrating T cells after dendritic cell vaccination. Only a few counts were recorded for this clone. What it binds is not known. After removal of 3 bases from V and 1 base from J, the junction contained 7 bases not matched to a gene. This CDR3 spans 16 amino acids. Looked up from germline, CDR1 is KGHSH and CDR2 is LQKENI. No glioblastoma patient carried an isocitrate dehydrogenase mutation. Findings of the study overall: Only a small number of patients had complete blood and tumor samples.

The method was immunoSEQ multiplex PCR; TCRdb's version includes in-frame clones alone and lacks a portion of them. Among fewer than 85,000 clones listed, 82% were seen once. V usage is TRBV18 and J usage is TRBJ1-1; 8 nucleotides match TRBD1. The sequenced sample was blood, obtained before dendritic cell vaccination. The clonotype was recovered from a human donor with glioblastoma. The DNA for the CDR3 is TGTGCCAGCTCACCGATGACAGGGGCCCCGAACACTGAAGCTTTCTTT. Translated: CASSPMTGAPNTEAFF.